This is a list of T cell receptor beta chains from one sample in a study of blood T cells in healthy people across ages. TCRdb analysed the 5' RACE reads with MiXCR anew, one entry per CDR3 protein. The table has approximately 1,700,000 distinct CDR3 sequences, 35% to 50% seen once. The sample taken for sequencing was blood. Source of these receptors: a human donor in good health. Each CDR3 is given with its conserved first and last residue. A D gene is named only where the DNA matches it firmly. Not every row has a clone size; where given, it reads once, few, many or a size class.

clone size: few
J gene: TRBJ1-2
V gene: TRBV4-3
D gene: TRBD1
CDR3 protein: CASSQVMVDRENGYTF
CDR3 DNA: TGCGCCAGCAGCCAAGTGATGGTTGACAGGGAAAATGGCTACACCTTC

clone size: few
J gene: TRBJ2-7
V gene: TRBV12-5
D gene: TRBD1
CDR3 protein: CASGPTGTGGGEQYF
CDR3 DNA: TGTGCTAGTGGTCCGACCGGGACAGGGGGCGGAGAGCAGTACTTC

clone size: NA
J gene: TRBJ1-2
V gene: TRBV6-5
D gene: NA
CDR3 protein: CASRPQPEGYGYTF
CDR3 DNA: TGTGCCAGCAGACCACAGCCAGAGGGGTATGGCTACACCTTC

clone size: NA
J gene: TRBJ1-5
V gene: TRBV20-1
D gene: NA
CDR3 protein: CSARIGGRGNQPQHF
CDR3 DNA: TGCAGTGCTAGAATTGGCGGGAGGGGCAATCAGCCCCAGCATTTT

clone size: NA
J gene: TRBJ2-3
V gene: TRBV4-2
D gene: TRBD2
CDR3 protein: CASSQDPTSGGLDTQYF
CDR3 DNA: TGTGCCAGCAGCCAAGATCCGACTAGCGGGGGGTTGGATACGCAGTATTTT

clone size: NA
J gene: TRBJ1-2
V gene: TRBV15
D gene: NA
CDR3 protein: CATSPTGSGASNYGYTF
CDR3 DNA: TGTGCCACCAGCCCTACCGGGTCGGGGGCAAGTAACTATGGCTACACCTTC

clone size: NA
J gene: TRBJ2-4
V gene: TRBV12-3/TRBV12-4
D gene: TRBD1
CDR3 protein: CASSYGQARNIQYF
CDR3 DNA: TGTGCCAGCAGTTACGGACAGGCGAGAAACATTCAGTACTTC

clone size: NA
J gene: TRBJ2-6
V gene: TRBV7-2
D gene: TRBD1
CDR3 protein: CASSKRDRALISGANVLTF
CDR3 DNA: TGTGCCAGCAGCAAACGTGACAGGGCCCTTATCTCTGGGGCCAACGTCCTGACTTTC

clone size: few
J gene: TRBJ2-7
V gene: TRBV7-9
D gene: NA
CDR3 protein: CASSRRKINEQYF
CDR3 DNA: TGTGCCAGCAGCCGGAGGAAAATCAACGAGCAGTACTTC

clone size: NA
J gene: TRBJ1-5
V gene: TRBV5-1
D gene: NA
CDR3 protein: CASSYDGANQPQHF
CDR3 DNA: TGCGCCAGCAGCTACGACGGGGCGAATCAGCCCCAGCATTTT

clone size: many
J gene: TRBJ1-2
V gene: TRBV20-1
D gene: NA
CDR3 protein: CSARDRVRGYTF
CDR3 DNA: TGCAGTGCTAGAGATCGGGTGAGAGGCTACACCTTC

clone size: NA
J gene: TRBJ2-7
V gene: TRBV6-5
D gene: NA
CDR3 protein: CASSSGNYYEQYF
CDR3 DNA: TGTGCCAGCAGTTCAGGGAACTACTATGAGCAGTACTTC

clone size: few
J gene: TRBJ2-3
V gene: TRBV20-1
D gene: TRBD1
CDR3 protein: CSARGTATDTQYF
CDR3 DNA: TGCAGTGCTCGAGGGACAGCAACAGATACGCAGTATTTT

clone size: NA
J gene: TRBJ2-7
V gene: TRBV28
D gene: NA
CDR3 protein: CASSPEDSSPSYEQYF
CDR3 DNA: TGTGCCAGCAGCCCAGAGGACTCGTCGCCCTCCTACGAGCAGTACTTC

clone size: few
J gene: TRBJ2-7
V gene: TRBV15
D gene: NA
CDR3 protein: CATSFGIAYEQYF
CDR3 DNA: TGTGCCACCAGCTTCGGGATCGCCTACGAGCAGTACTTC

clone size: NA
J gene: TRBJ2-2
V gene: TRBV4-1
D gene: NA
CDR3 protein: CASSQEAANTGELFF
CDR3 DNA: TGCGCCAGCAGCCAAGAGGCTGCTAACACCGGGGAGCTGTTTTTT